The 16 T cell receptor beta chains in this list originate from one sample, sequenced in a study of blood T cells in healthy people across ages. Then a second PCR, running about 7 to 11 cycles, was carried out with a sample-barcoded 5' primer and a J-beta primer mix. TCRdb called the 5' RACE reads again in MiXCR, with one record for every CDR3 protein. The sample lists 1.5 million to 2 million distinct CDR3 sequences; approximately 50% were seen once. Sequenced: blood. These receptors were obtained from a woman in her thirties or forties in good health.

This sequence joins TRBV6-5 and TRBJ2-1; no reliable D call. Trimming removed 5 bases at V and 11 bases at J, with 7 bases between. This CDR3 has 10 amino acids. The germline V gene has CDR1 MNHEY and CDR2 SVGAGI. The CDR3 here is CASSHPKQFF. DNA of the CDR3: TGTGCCAGCAGTCACCCCAAGCAGTTCTTC.

This clonotype was counted a single time. The chain links TRBV9 to TRBJ1-2; D not resolved. This CDR3 comprises 14 residues. V lost 1 base to trimming and J lost 2 bases, with 9 bases between them. Germline V gene data show CDR1 as SGDLS and CDR2 as YYNGEE. CDR3 amino acids: CASSVQGRNYGYTF. The CDR3 bases are TGTGCCAGCAGCGTACAAGGGAGGAACTATGGCTACACCTTC.

This clonotype was counted once. This rearrangement joins TRBV15 to TRBJ2-7; 15 bases map to TRBD2. The J call is doubtful: the DNA matches TRBJ2-5 better. The germline V gene has CDR1 LNHNV and CDR2 YYDKDF (reference sequence). CDR3 size: 19 residues. Here the CDR3 reads CATSRGTSGGAFLLETQYF. The CDR3, as DNA: TGTGCCACCAGCAGAGGGACTAGCGGGGGGGCATTCCTTTTGGAGACCCAGTACTTC.

The V gene is TRBV7-3, the J gene TRBJ2-1, with D perhaps TRBD1 (5 bases). Trimming pared 0 bases from V and 9 bases from J, leaving 15 bases between. From germline, CDR1 is SGHTA and CDR2 FQGTGA. The CDR3 covers 15 residues. The CDR3 protein is CASSLTFQGSGEQFF. CDR3 coding DNA: TGTGCCAGCAGCTTAACGTTTCAGGGTTCGGGTGAGCAGTTCTTC.

This clonotype was observed a handful of times. The gene calls are TRBV5-1 and TRBJ2-3; D gene unclear. The CDR3 is made up of 16 amino acids. The germline CDR1 and CDR2 sequences are SGHRS and YFSETQ. Trimming left V 4 bases short and J 0 bases short, with 15 bases between. As DNA, the CDR3 is TGCGCCAGCAGCGAGACAACCAGACTCAGCACAGATACGCAGTATTTT. Its protein is CASSETTRLSTDTQYF.

The DNA for the CDR3 is TGTGCCAGCAGTTACTCCAGGGCATTTCATTCCTACGAGCAGTACTTC. Amino acid sequence: CASSYSRAFHSYEQYF. The V gene is TRBV6-2 or TRBV6-3, the J gene TRBJ2-7, with D possibly matching TRBD1 (5 bases). The CDR3 consists of 16 residues. V was shortened by 0 bases and J by 1 base, with 13 bases between the two germline ends. Germline loops: CDR1 MNHEY, CDR2 SVGEGT.

In regard to this clonotype: Just one base apart from a much larger clone, this may be a read error. The chain is built from TRBV7-9 and TRBJ2-4, with a possible D match to TRBD1 (5 bases). Trimming shortened V by 1 base and J by 13 bases, and 11 bases separated the two germline ends. This CDR3 has 12 amino acids. Germline CDR1 is SEHNR and CDR2 is FQNEAQ (reference sequence). CDR3 residues: CASSLDRWKQYF. CDR3 nucleotides: TGTGCCAGCAGCTTAGACAGGTGGAAGCAGTACTTC.

CDR3 DNA: TGCAGTTCCGGGGGGGGACAGGGAAATCATGAGCAGTACTTC. Translated, it gives CSSGGGQGNHEQYF. The chain carries TRBV20-1 and TRBJ2-5; tentatively, D is TRBD1 (9 bases). Between the trimmed V and J ends, which lost 8 bases and 11 bases, there was a span of 27 bases. The CDR3 is 14 residues long. Germline V lookup: CDR1 DFQATT, CDR2 SNEGSKA (reference sequence).

V is TRBV11-2 and J is TRBJ1-5; tentatively, D is TRBD1 (5 bases). The V gene's germline CDR1 is SGHAT and CDR2 FQNNGV. V lost 1 base to trimming and J lost 7 bases, with 11 bases between them. The CDR3 loop spans 14 amino acids. This chain's CDR3 is CASSLAAGPQPQHF. The CDR3 DNA reads TGTGCCAGCAGCTTAGCGGCAGGGCCCCAGCCCCAGCATTTT.

The chain has TRBV27 and TRBJ2-4; D may match TRBD1 or TRBD2 (6 bases each). The J call may be in error: the DNA end matches TRBJ2-7 better. The germline gives CDR1 MNHEY, CDR2 SMNVEV (reference sequence). The CDR3 is made up of 15 amino acids. As DNA, the CDR3 is TGTGCCAGCAGTTTAGACCCTCAGGGGACTTACGAGCAGTACTTC. Translating it yields CASSLDPQGTYEQYF.

This chain connects TRBV5-6 to TRBJ2-3; 10 bases agree with TRBD1. CDR3 length: 15 amino acids. The germline V gene has CDR1 SGHDT and CDR2 YYEEEE. J gave up 2 bases and V 3 bases, and 3 bases lay outside the gene matches. The CDR3 DNA reads as TGTGCCAGCAGCTGGGGACAGGGGCTCACAGATACGCAGTATTTT. Its translation is CASSWGQGLTDTQYF.

The genes are TRBV7-2 and TRBJ2-4; TRBD1 agrees at 9 bases. V lost 6 bases and J lost 2; bases outside the gene matches: 17. CDR3 length: 19 amino acids. Germline-derived CDR1 and CDR2 are SGHTA and FQGNSA. The DNA for the CDR3 is TGTGCCAGCAGAGACACCACCGGGACAGGGAGTCTTACCAAAAACATTCAGTACTTC. It is translated as CASRDTTGTGSLTKNIQYF.

This chain connects TRBV29-1 to TRBJ2-7; 7 positions agree with TRBD1. CDR3 length equals 11 residues. The J segment lost 6 bases and the V segment lost 3 bases, leaving 2 bases of the junction unmatched. In germline, CDR1 is SQVTM, CDR2 ANQGSEA. The CDR3 here is CSVDYRGEQYF. CDR3 sequence (DNA): TGCAGCGTTGATTACAGGGGCGAGCAGTACTTC.

CDR3 residues: CSVDRGRADTQYF. CDR3 nucleotides: TGCAGCGTTGACAGGGGGCGAGCAGATACGCAGTATTTT. The chain combines TRBV29-1 with TRBJ2-3; the match to TRBD1 covers 8 bases. The V and J ends lost 3 bases and 4 bases, in that order; junction bases with no gene match: 3. The CDR3 runs to 13 residues. Germline V gene data show CDR1 as SQVTM and CDR2 as ANQGSEA.

This chain joins TRBV15 and TRBJ1-5; D gene uncertain. The CDR3 sequence is 16 residues long. In germline, CDR1 is LNHNV, CDR2 YYDKDF (reference sequence). Trimming took off 0 bases at V and 9 bases at J, with 18 bases between the two ends. CDR3 bases: TGTGCCACCAGCAGAGATCTTGCCGTCTCGAAATGGCCCCAGCATTTT. Translation: CATSRDLAVSKWPQHF. Full variable domain (rest looked up from reference TRBV15 and TRBJ1-5): DAMVIQNPRYQVTQFGKPVTLSCSQTLNHNVMYWYQQKSSQAPKLLFHYYDKDFNNEADTPDNFQSRRPNTSFCFLDIRSPGLGDTAMYLCATSRDLAVSKWPQHFGDGTRLSIL.

The gene calls are TRBV29-1 and TRBJ2-2, with D tentatively TRBD1 or TRBD2 (9 bases each). The CDR3 extends over 21 amino acids. The V gene lost 6 bases and the J gene lost 4 bases, with 36 bases spanning the gap. CDR1 and CDR2 (germline): SQVTM, ANQGSEA. The CDR3 region has the DNA TGCAGCGTCGGGACTAGCTTATGGGACAGGGCGTCGAGGGTCTCCACCGGGGAGCTGTTTTTT. Residues: CSVGTSLWDRASRVSTGELFF.